The rows below give T cell receptor beta chains drawn from one sample of a study. TCRdb called the 5' RACE reads again in MiXCR, with one record for every CDR3 protein. Among 40,000 to 65,000 distinct CDR3 sequences listed, about 25% were seen once. The specimen was tumor-infiltrating naive CD4+ T cells sorted from the breast tumor. These receptors were taken from a female donor with breast cancer. Both conserved end residues are part of each CDR3. D genes are given only for firm matches. Not every row has a clone size; where given, it reads once, few, many or a size class.

J,D,size,V,CDR3,DNA
TRBJ1-2,TRBD1,many,TRBV20-1,CSAPPRTGDNYGYTF,TGCAGTGCTCCGCCGCGGACAGGTGACAACTATGGCTACACCTTC
TRBJ1-6,NA,many,TRBV4-3,CASSQDWWGGFNNSPLHF,TGCGCCAGCAGCCAAGATTGGTGGGGAGGGTTCAATAATTCACCCCTCCACTTT
TRBJ2-7,NA,NA,TRBV4-2,CASSRRGTPYEQYF,TGTGCCAGCAGCCGGCGGGGTACCCCCTACGAGCAGTACTTC
TRBJ1-2,TRBD1,many,TRBV12-3/TRBV12-4,CASRGTGNYGYTF,TGTGCCAGCAGAGGGACAGGGAATTATGGCTACACCTTC
TRBJ2-7,NA,NA,TRBV20-1,CSANDLGGAGQYF,TGCAGTGCCAATGACTTGGGGGGGGCAGGGCAGTACTTC
TRBJ1-2,NA,few,TRBV5-5,CASSTDGYGYTF,TGTGCCAGCAGTACCGACGGCTATGGCTACACCTTC
TRBJ2-7,TRBD2,NA,TRBV24-1,CATSDEGLAGDREQYF,TGTGCCACCAGTGATGAGGGACTAGCGGGAGATCGGGAGCAGTACTTC
TRBJ2-7,NA,NA,TRBV5-6,CASRDSSNSYEQYF,TGTGCCAGCCGTGACAGCTCGAACTCCTACGAGCAGTACTTC
TRBJ1-1,NA,NA,TRBV6-2/TRBV6-3,CASSYGHSMNTEAFF,TGTGCCAGCAGTTACGGCCACTCCATGAACACTGAAGCTTTCTTT
TRBJ2-2,TRBD2,NA,TRBV10-3,CAISGDKRGLVGTGELFF,TGTGCCATCAGTGGGGATAAGAGGGGACTAGTCGGCACCGGGGAGCTGTTTTTT
TRBJ1-2,NA,many,TRBV20-1,CSARDQGGSYGYTF,TGCAGTGCTAGAGATCAAGGGGGTAGCTATGGCTACACCTTC
TRBJ2-7,NA,NA,TRBV5-1,CASSLSASSYEQYF,TGCGCCAGCAGCTTGTCGGCGAGCTCCTACGAGCAGTACTTC
TRBJ2-5,NA,few,TRBV6-5,CASSYGPVPETQYF,TGTGCCAGCAGTTACGGTCCCGTCCCAGAGACCCAGTACTTC
TRBJ1-6,NA,few,TRBV6-5,CASSYSIEGHSPLHF,TGTGCCAGCAGTTACTCGATAGAAGGGCATTCACCCCTCCACTTT
TRBJ1-3,TRBD1,many,TRBV5-1,CASSIGTEFSKSGNTIYF,TGCGCCAGCAGCATTGGGACAGAGTTCTCTAAGTCTGGAAACACCATATATTTT
TRBJ1-1,NA,few,TRBV7-2,CASSLGPMNTEAFF,TGTGCCAGCAGCTTAGGTCCCATGAACACTGAAGCTTTCTTT
TRBJ2-1,NA,few,TRBV29-1,CSAHRSAVGEQFF,TGCAGCGCCCATAGGAGTGCCGTCGGAGAGCAGTTCTTC
TRBJ2-2,NA,NA,TRBV5-1,CASRRSIASETGELFF,TGCGCCAGCAGACGGTCAATAGCCTCGGAAACCGGGGAGCTGTTTTTT
TRBJ2-2,NA,NA,TRBV12-3/TRBV12-4,CASSLSGDTGELFF,TGTGCCAGCAGTTTATCGGGAGACACCGGGGAGCTGTTTTTT
TRBJ1-5,NA,NA,TRBV15,CATSRSQQSNQPQHF,TGTGCCACCAGCAGGAGCCAACAAAGCAATCAGCCCCAGCATTTT
TRBJ2-5,NA,NA,TRBV12-3/TRBV12-4,CASSLVSSPGTQYF,TGTGCCAGCAGTTTAGTATCGTCTCCGGGGACCCAGTACTTC
TRBJ2-4,NA,NA,TRBV7-2,CACTGGAKNIQYF,TGTGCCTGCACTGGGGGTGCCAAAAACATTCAGTACTTC
TRBJ2-1,TRBD2,few,TRBV24-1,CATRGTSGSSYNEQFF,TGTGCCACCAGAGGGACTAGCGGGAGCTCCTACAATGAGCAGTTCTTC
TRBJ2-1,TRBD2,many,TRBV5-1,CASSLIAGGINEQFF,TGCGCCAGCAGCTTAATTGCGGGAGGTATCAATGAGCAGTTCTTC
TRBJ2-5,TRBD2,NA,TRBV7-2,CASSFSGGPGETQYF,TGTGCCAGCAGCTTCAGCGGGGGACCGGGGGAGACCCAGTACTTC
TRBJ2-3,TRBD1,few,TRBV29-1,CSVEPDRGPGTQYF,TGCAGCGTTGAACCGGACAGGGGGCCTGGTACGCAGTATTTT
TRBJ2-7,NA,NA,TRBV5-1,CASSMVGEQYF,TGCGCCAGCAGCATGGTTGGTGAGCAGTACTTC
TRBJ2-3,TRBD2,many,TRBV20-1,CSARDPSGGAIHTDTQYF,TGCAGTGCTAGAGATCCCAGCGGGGGGGCCATTCACACAGATACGCAGTATTTT
TRBJ1-2,NA,NA,TRBV28,CASWSASTENYGYTF,TGTGCCAGCTGGTCAGCGTCCACGGAGAACTATGGCTACACCTTC
TRBJ2-3,NA,NA,TRBV7-9,CASSGAPRGDTQYF,TGTGCCAGCAGCGGAGCACCGAGAGGGGATACGCAGTATTTT
TRBJ2-1,TRBD1,once,TRBV7-9,CASSLGGTGGHDNEQFF,TGTGCCAGCAGCTTGGGCGGGACAGGGGGCCACGACAATGAGCAGTTCTTC
TRBJ2-7,NA,NA,TRBV11-2,CASSPPWDSGEQYF,TGTGCCAGCAGTCCCCCGTGGGACTCCGGCGAGCAGTACTTC
TRBJ1-5,NA,few,TRBV20-1,CSARTGDQPQHF,TGCAGTGCTAGAACTGGGGATCAGCCCCAGCATTTT
TRBJ1-2,NA,few,TRBV5-1,CASSDRTRYGYTF,TGCGCCAGCAGCGACCGGACTCGCTATGGCTACACCTTC
TRBJ2-3,NA,few,TRBV7-9,CASSPAISTDTQYF,TGTGCCAGCAGCCCCGCTATTAGCACAGATACGCAGTATTTT
TRBJ1-4,TRBD1,NA,TRBV11-2,CASSPSGTGEEKLFF,TGTGCCAGCAGTCCGTCCGGGACAGGGGAAGAAAAACTGTTTTTT
TRBJ2-2,TRBD1,few,TRBV20-1,CSARDPGQGSTGELFF,TGCAGTGCTAGAGATCCAGGACAGGGGAGCACCGGGGAGCTGTTTTTT
TRBJ2-7,NA,few,TRBV5-1,CASSLTGEGYYEQYF,TGCGCCAGCAGCCTGACAGGGGAGGGATACTACGAGCAGTACTTC
TRBJ2-2,TRBD2,many,TRBV15,CATSRASGINTGELFF,TGTGCCACCAGCAGAGCTAGCGGGATAAACACCGGGGAGCTGTTTTTT
TRBJ2-1,TRBD1,many,TRBV6-5,CASSSRTGGFGEQFF,TGTGCCAGCAGTTCCCGGACAGGGGGTTTCGGTGAGCAGTTCTTC
TRBJ2-5,NA,many,TRBV28,CASIEAPRGGETQYF,TGTGCCAGCATCGAAGCCCCACGGGGAGGAGAGACCCAGTACTTC
TRBJ1-6,TRBD1,many,TRBV5-1,CASSPQTGDDSPLHF,TGCGCCAGCAGCCCCCAGACAGGGGACGATTCACCCCTCCACTTT
TRBJ1-5,NA,few,TRBV28,CASSLWGSNQPQHF,TGTGCCAGCAGTTTGTGGGGGAGCAATCAGCCCCAGCATTTT
TRBJ2-7,TRBD2,few,TRBV5-1,CASSTGTSGRSDEQYF,TGCGCCAGCAGCACTGGGACTAGCGGGAGAAGCGACGAGCAGTACTTC
TRBJ1-1,NA,NA,TRBV7-2,CASSPQTGTEAFF,TGTGCCAGCAGCCCCCAGACTGGGACCGAAGCTTTCTTT
TRBJ2-7,NA,NA,TRBV11-3,CASSTTGTPGSYEQYF,TGTGCCAGCAGCACCACCGGGACCCCGGGGTCCTACGAGCAGTACTTC
TRBJ2-1,TRBD1,medium-sized,TRBV29-1,CSVARTGAGNEQFF,TGCAGCGTTGCTCGGACAGGGGCAGGGAATGAGCAGTTCTTC
TRBJ2-1,TRBD2,NA,TRBV20-1,CSAHDVAGGYNEQFF,TGCAGTGCCCACGACGTAGCGGGAGGCTACAATGAGCAGTTCTTC
TRBJ1-1,TRBD1,few,TRBV9,CASSVGHGQGAEAFF,TGTGCCAGCAGCGTAGGACACGGACAGGGAGCTGAAGCTTTCTTT
TRBJ2-2,NA,NA,TRBV7-2,CASSLDRWKGELFF,TGTGCCAGCAGCTTAGATCGGTGGAAGGGGGAGCTGTTTTTT
TRBJ1-1,NA,NA,TRBV2,CASSLEGNEAFF,TGTGCCAGCAGTCTAGAGGGGAATGAAGCTTTCTTT